Listed below are T cell receptor beta chains from one sample, sequenced in a study of PD-L1 blockade in urothelial cancer. This table comes from immunoSEQ multiplex PCR, and its TCRdb copy is limited to in-frame clones, with some not included. This sample has tens of thousands of clones, with 65% to 85% found just once. Sequencing used PBMCs, obtained around atezolizumab (anti-PD-L1) treatment. All receptors derive from a man aged 55 to 70 with urothelial cancer. CDR3s include the opening cysteine and the closing phenylalanine or tryptophan. The D gene is left open where the match is weak. Size values are once, few and many counts, or a class for expanded clones, and some rows have none.

NA | TRBJ2-7 | NA | TRBV7-6 | CASRAGAATYEQYF | TGTGCCAGCAGGGCGGGGGCAGCGACCTACGAGCAGTACTTC
NA | TRBJ2-2 | TRBD2 | TRBV5-1 | CASSSDGRVTGELFF | TGCGCCAGCAGTTCAGACGGGAGGGTTACCGGGGAGCTGTTTTTT
NA | TRBJ1-4 | NA | TRBV11-2 | CASSKDSVNEKLFF | TGTGCCAGCAGCAAAGACAGCGTTAATGAAAAACTGTTTTTT
NA | TRBJ2-1 | TRBD2 | TRBV5-1 | CASSVTSGSYNEQFF | TGCGCCAGCAGTGTTACTAGCGGGTCCTACAATGAGCAGTTCTTC
NA | TRBJ2-1 | TRBD2 | TRBV6-1 | CASSGEGGSYNEQFF | TGTGCCAGCAGTGGGGAGGGCGGCTCCTACAATGAGCAGTTCTTC
NA | TRBJ2-3 | TRBD2 | TRBV7-9 | CASSSYQRGTDTQYF | TGTGCCAGCAGCTCTTATCAGCGGGGTACAGATACGCAGTATTTT
NA | TRBJ2-1 | TRBD2 | TRBV5-1 | CASSLEGLAAYNEQFF | TGCGCCAGCAGCTTGGAGGGACTAGCGGCCTACAATGAGCAGTTCTTC
once | TRBJ2-7 | TRBD1 | TRBV11-2 | CASRNRTGDYEQYF | TGTGCCAGCAGAAACCGGACAGGGGACTACGAGCAGTACTTC
NA | TRBJ2-1 | TRBD2 | TRBV15 | CATSRDTWTSGSNEQFF | TGTGCCACCAGCAGAGATACCTGGACTAGCGGGAGTAATGAGCAGTTCTTC
few | TRBJ1-1 | NA | TRBV2 | CASRPTGIAEAFF | TGTGCCAGCAGACCTACAGGGATCGCTGAAGCTTTCTTT
NA | TRBJ1-1 | TRBD1 | TRBV6-5 | CASRSTGGDTEAFF | TGTGCCAGCAGAAGTACAGGGGGAGACACTGAAGCTTTCTTT
NA | TRBJ2-3 | TRBD1 | TRBV7-9 | CASSLGGTGHTDTQYF | TGTGCCAGCAGCTTAGGAGGGACAGGGCACACAGATACGCAGTATTTT
NA | TRBJ1-5 | NA | TRBV11-2 | CASSPAESNQPQHF | TGTGCCAGCAGCCCCGCGGAGAGCAATCAGCCCCAGCATTTT
few | TRBJ1-5 | TRBD1 | TRBV19 | CASSGDSIGNQPQHF | TGTGCCAGTAGTGGGGACAGCATAGGCAATCAGCCCCAGCATTTT
NA | TRBJ2-7 | NA | TRBV5-4 | CASSFVEGREQYF | TGTGCCAGCAGCTTCGTTGAGGGGAGGGAGCAGTACTTC
NA | TRBJ1-4 | NA | TRBV21-1 | CASSSSGQGKRMRKLFF | TGTGCCAGCAGCAGCTCCGGACAGGGTAAGCGGATGAGGAAACTGTTTTTT
once | TRBJ1-2 | NA | TRBV28 | CASSFGGGPNYGYTF | TGCGCCAGCAGTTTCGGAGGAGGGCCTAACTATGGCTACACCTTC
NA | TRBJ2-5 | TRBD1 | TRBV2 | CASSDMGQGQETQYF | TGTGCCAGCAGTGATATGGGACAGGGGCAAGAGACCCAGTACTTC
NA | TRBJ2-4 | TRBD2 | TRBV10-3 | CAISEGLALGIQYF | TGTGCCATCAGTGAGGGACTAGCCCTAGGCATTCAGTACTTC
NA | TRBJ2-3 | TRBD1 | TRBV4-1 | CASSRGIGQGEDTQYF | TGCGCCAGCAGCCGTGGAATCGGACAGGGGGAAGATACGCAGTATTTT
NA | TRBJ2-1 | TRBD2 | TRBV4-3 | CASSQDWTSGSRSYNEQFF | TGCGCCAGCAGCCAAGATTGGACTAGCGGGAGTAGGTCCTACAATGAGCAGTTCTTC
NA | TRBJ1-6 | TRBD1 | TRBV9 | CASTTGQGYSSPLHF | TGTGCCAGCACCACAGGACAGGGCTATAGTTCACCCCTCCACTTT
NA | TRBJ1-2 | TRBD1 | TRBV5-1 | CASGWTGTGAGGYTF | TGCGCCAGCGGCTGGACCGGGACAGGGGCTGGGGGCTACACCTTC
NA | TRBJ2-6 | TRBD1 | TRBV11-3 | CASKEGGSSGANVLTF | TGTGCCAGCAAGGAAGGGGGCTCGTCAGGGGCCAACGTCCTGACTTTC
once | TRBJ1-4 | NA | TRBV7-8 | CASSLAQGTNEKLFF | TGTGCCAGCAGCTTAGCGCAGGGCACTAATGAAAAACTGTTTTTT
NA | TRBJ2-2 | TRBD2 | TRBV5-4 | CASSPWEGSRAGELFF | TGTGCCAGCAGCCCGTGGGAGGGCTCCCGGGCCGGGGAGCTGTTTTTT
NA | TRBJ2-3 | TRBD2 | TRBV10-1 | CASSESGLAEDTQYF | TGCGCCAGCAGTGAGTCAGGACTAGCCGAGGATACGCAGTATTTT
NA | TRBJ2-4 | NA | TRBV15 | CATSSGHTLSVDIQYF | TGTGCCACCAGCAGCGGACACACCTTATCAGTGGACATTCAGTACTTC
once | TRBJ1-1 | NA | TRBV19 | CASRGGVGQAFF | TGTGCCAGTAGGGGGGGGGTTGGTCAAGCTTTCTTT
NA | TRBJ1-6 | NA | TRBV5-1 | CASSLSEAYNSPLHF | TGCGCCAGCAGCTTGTCAGAGGCCTATAATTCACCCCTCCACTTT
NA | TRBJ2-5 | TRBD1 | TRBV5-6 | CASSWQGEETQYF | TGTGCCAGCAGCTGGCAGGGGGAAGAGACCCAGTACTTC
NA | TRBJ2-7 | TRBD1 | TRBV5-1 | CASSLAGQGSEQYF | TGCGCCAGCAGCTTGGCGGGACAGGGTTCAGAGCAGTACTTC
NA | TRBJ2-5 | TRBD2 | TRBV2 | CASRRLAGGQETQYF | TGTGCCAGCAGGAGACTAGCGGGGGGACAAGAGACCCAGTACTTC
NA | TRBJ2-3 | TRBD2 | TRBV28 | CASRTSGATDTQYF | TGTGCCAGCAGGACTAGCGGGGCCACAGATACGCAGTATTTT
NA | TRBJ2-3 | NA | TRBV4-3 | CASSQDWGASGISTDTQYF | TGCGCCAGCAGCCAAGATTGGGGGGCTAGCGGTATTAGCACAGATACGCAGTATTTT
NA | TRBJ2-3 | NA | TRBV19 | CASQGRWLSTDTQYF | TGTGCCAGTCAGGGCCGGTGGTTGAGCACAGATACGCAGTATTTT